Below, 13 T cell receptor beta chains from the same sample are listed, as sequenced in a study of human T cells and chemical hapten exposure. Time point reported: patch test 1, 2 weeks after DPC sensitization. Treatment in this sample: therapeutic diphenylcyclopropenone sensitization with weekly scalp DPC. Each CDR3 protein is one row after TCRdb ran MiXCR on the RACE reads. The sample has around 160,000 distinct CDR3 sequences; about 14% are singletons. This specimen consisted of whole blood, obtained in connection with sensitization to the hapten diphenylcyclopropenone (DPC). The origin of the receptors is a woman aged 25 to 39 with alopecia areata. Some clones in this sample may be carry-over from other donors' samples.

V gene TRBV28 combines with J gene TRBJ1-5; weak D call: TRBD1 (5 bases). V was shortened by 6 bases and J by 0 bases, with 9 bases between the two germline ends. In germline, CDR1 is MDHEN, CDR2 SYDVKM. The CDR3 extends over 14 amino acids. The DNA for the CDR3 is TGTGCCAGCAGCCACAGGAATAGCAATCAGCCCCAGCATTTT. Its protein is CASSHRNSNQPQHF.

Many counts were recorded for this clonotype. This chain connects TRBV7-2 to TRBJ1-5; D is unclear. Germline-derived CDR1 and CDR2 are SGHTA and FQGNSA. The V end was cut by 3 bases, the J end by 0 bases, with 9 bases between. This CDR3 is built from 15 residues. CDR3 DNA sequence: TGTGCCAGCAGCTTTGGACTAATTAGCAATCAGCCCCAGCATTTT. It is translated as CASSFGLISNQPQHF.

This clonotype showed up just a few times. The J gene is TRBJ2-7, the V gene TRBV12-3 or TRBV12-4; 8 nucleotides agree with TRBD2. V lost 6 bases, J lost 2 bases, and 12 bases stayed unmatched. The CDR3 extends over 16 amino acids. The DNA of the CDR3 is TGTGCCAGCAGCCGGGGGGGAGGCCGGAACCCCTACGAGCAGTACTTC. Residues: CASSRGGGRNPYEQYF.

The chain joins TRBV27 to TRBJ2-7; possible D gene TRBD1, 6 bases. This CDR3 spans 15 amino acids. V was clipped by 4 bases and J by 4 bases, with 17 bases between them. Germline V gene lookup returns CDR1 MNHEY and CDR2 SMNVEV (reference sequence). The CDR3 protein is CASSSTGYFGYEQYF. The CDR3 bases are TGTGCCAGCAGTTCTACAGGGTATTTTGGGTACGAGCAGTACTTC.

The rearrangement uses TRBV29-1 and TRBJ2-3, with 9 positions matching TRBD2. Losses at the gene ends were 8 bases for V and 1 base for J; bases not matched to a gene: 7. This CDR3 region has 14 residues. The germline V gene has CDR1 SQVTM and CDR2 ANQGSEA. As DNA, the CDR3 is TGCAGCTCAGGCGGCGGGAGGGGCACAGATACGCAGTATTTT. This codes for CSSGGGRGTDTQYF.

The chain uses TRBV19 and TRBJ2-1, with 10 bases identical to TRBD2. The CDR3 covers 14 residues. Trimming cost V 7 bases and J 7 bases; bases outside gene matches: 7. Per the germline V gene, CDR1 is LNHDA and CDR2 is SQIVND (reference sequence). CDR3 sequence reads: CASTGTSVVNEQFF. CDR3 coding DNA: TGTGCCAGTACGGGGACTAGCGTGGTGAATGAGCAGTTCTTC.

This clonotype has more than one count but fewer than ten. This chain links TRBV2 with TRBJ2-2; D ambiguous. Trimming took 6 bases from V and 2 from J, leaving 10 bases between them. CDR1 and CDR2 (germline): SNHLY, FYNNEI. The CDR3 covers 14 residues. The CDR3 here is CASSNTVNTGELFF. CDR3 DNA sequence: TGTGCCAGCAGCAACACGGTTAACACCGGGGAGCTGTTTTTT.

This clonotype appeared a few times. The chain has TRBV7-2 and TRBJ2-3, with TRBD2 as a possible D gene (6 bases). Germline V gene lookup returns CDR1 SGHTA and CDR2 FQGNSA. The germline V and J ends were trimmed by 4 bases and 6 bases, with 14 bases remaining between them. The CDR3 runs to 14 residues. The CDR3 loop is CASSSGTGADTQYF. The CDR3 DNA reads TGTGCCAGCAGCTCTGGGACTGGAGCTGATACGCAGTATTTT.

This chain uses TRBV4-3 with TRBJ1-4, with D possibly being TRBD1 (5 bases). V lost 3 bases and J 0 bases, leaving 8 bases between the germline ends. The CDR3 extends over 15 amino acids. Per germline, CDR1 LGHNA and CDR2 YSLEER. CDR3 protein: CASSQGGTTNEKLFF. The CDR3 DNA follows: TGCGCCAGCAGCCAGGGGGGGACAACTAATGAAAAACTGTTTTTT.

In this sample, this clonotype turned up a few times. The chain has TRBV29-1 and TRBJ2-2; perhaps TRBD1 as D (5 bases). The CDR3 spans 13 residues. The V gene's germline CDR1 is SQVTM and CDR2 ANQGSEA. Trimming left V 4 bases short and J 0 bases short, with 6 bases between. This chain's CDR3 is CSVGTTNTGELFF. The CDR3 coding sequence is TGCAGCGTTGGGACAACGAACACCGGGGAGCTGTTTTTT.

This clonotype was counted only a few times. The chain uses TRBV4-3 and TRBJ2-3, with 8 nucleotides matching TRBD1. V trimming: 4 bases; J trimming: 4 bases; junction bases outside the gene matches: 7. The CDR3 runs 15 residues. CDR1 is LGHNA, CDR2 YSLEER, per germline. DNA of the CDR3: TGCGCCAGCAGCCGAGGACAGGGTTCCTCAGATACGCAGTATTTT. Protein product: CASSRGQGSSDTQYF.

The rearrangement joins TRBV5-1 to TRBJ2-1; possible D gene TRBD1, 5 bases. The germline V and J ends were trimmed by 7 bases and 9 bases, with 14 bases remaining between them. CDR1 is SGHRS, CDR2 YFSETQ, per germline. This CDR3 is 12 amino acids long. The CDR3 sequence: CASGRDGLEQFF. The DNA of the CDR3 is TGCGCCAGCGGCAGGGATGGGCTTGAGCAGTTCTTC.

This clonotype was counted a few times. The V gene is TRBV12-3 or TRBV12-4, the J gene TRBJ1-4, with 7 bases that match TRBD1. The CDR3 spans 15 residues. Germline trimming cut 6 bases from V and 5 bases from J; bases unmatched to any gene: 9. The CDR3 DNA is TGTGCCAGCAGCCTGAAGGGGGCTCTGAATGAAAAACTGTTTTTT. Its protein is CASSLKGALNEKLFF.